A single sample gave rise to the 20 T cell receptor beta chains below, sequenced in a study of T cells in localized non-small cell lung cancer. Assay used: immunoSEQ multiplex PCR; TCRdb lists only in-frame clones, some missing. Altogether approximately 10,000 clones are present, roughly 82% being singletons, with the ten largest covering less than 20%. The specimen comprised peripheral blood mononuclear cells, sampled before any cancer treatment. All receptors derive from an older female donor with stage II lung adenocarcinoma.

This clone was counted once. The chain has TRBV5-1 and TRBJ2-5, with D unclear. Germline V gene lookup returns CDR1 SGHRS and CDR2 YFSETQ. The CDR3 is 12 residues long. Trimming cost V 5 bases and J 5 bases, with 10 bases left between them. The DNA of the CDR3 is TGCGCCAGCAGTCCCCCCAGGGAGACCCAGTACTTC. Encoded protein: CASSPPRETQYF.

The chain is built from TRBV2 and TRBJ2-2, with D uncertain. The length of the CDR3 is 13 residues. CDR1 is SNHLY, CDR2 FYNNEI, per germline. V was trimmed by 10 bases and J by 2 bases, leaving 11 bases between them. The CDR3 sequence: CANRRTNTGELFF. The CDR3 region has the DNA TGTGCCAACAGACGAACTAACACCGGGGAGCTGTTTTTT.

CDR3 in DNA: TGTGCCAGTACTCCCGCGGGACCAGGGTGGAACTATGGCTACACCTTC. Translation gives CASTPAGPGWNYGYTF. The V call is TRBV19, the J call TRBJ1-2, with a weak D call TRBD1 (5 bases). Germline loops: CDR1 LNHDA, CDR2 SQIVND (reference sequence). This CDR3 is built from 16 residues. V was trimmed by 7 bases and J by 2 bases, leaving 20 bases between them.

The chain has TRBV5-1 and TRBJ2-2; 12 bases map to TRBD1. CDR1 and CDR2 (germline): SGHRS, YFSETQ. The trim removed 3 bases at V and 5 bases at J, leaving 17 bases unmatched. This CDR3 contains 20 residues. This CDR3 reads CASSYPASPGQGAVTGELFF. DNA for the CDR3: TGCGCCAGCAGCTACCCGGCGTCCCCGGGACAGGGGGCGGTGACCGGGGAGCTGTTTTTT.

The chain links TRBV11-3 to TRBJ2-3; D is unresolved. CDR1 is SGHNT and CDR2 is YENEEA in the germline V gene. The CDR3 has 14 amino acids. V was trimmed by 0 bases and J by 4 bases, leaving 8 bases between them. The CDR3 here is CASSLDPVSDTQYF. CDR3 nucleotides: TGTGCCAGCAGCTTAGATCCAGTATCAGATACGCAGTATTTT.

The chain carries TRBV4-2 and TRBJ2-1, with 9 bases fitting TRBD2. The germline V gene encodes CDR1 LGHNA and CDR2 YNFKEQ. V shed 7 bases, J shed 4 bases, and the junction held 5 bases outside the gene matches. This CDR3 has 14 amino acids. This chain's CDR3 is CASTRGGAYNEQFF. The DNA of the CDR3 is TGTGCCAGCACACGCGGGGGGGCTTACAATGAGCAGTTCTTC.

Concerning this clone: A read error may account for a junction end that differs from germline. The chain is built from TRBV5-5 and TRBJ2-6; D may be TRBD2 (5 bases). Germline lookup yields CDR1 SGHKS and CDR2 YYEKEE (reference sequence). The length of the CDR3 is 17 residues. The CDR3 DNA reads TGTGCCAGCGCAGACTATGTCTCGCACAAGTCGGGCCAACGTCCTGATTTC. It specifies CASADYVSHKSGQRPDF.

The V gene is TRBV7-2, the J gene TRBJ1-6; TRBD1 might be the D (6 bases). This CDR3 has 15 amino acids. Trimming left V 3 bases short and J 8 bases short, with 14 bases between. Germline-derived CDR1 and CDR2 are SGHTA and FQGNSA. The CDR3 spells CASSFRGWVDSPLHF. In DNA, the CDR3 is TGTGCCAGCAGCTTCAGGGGCTGGGTTGATTCACCCCTCCACTTT. Combining the CDR3 with reference TRBV7-2 and TRBJ1-6 gives the whole variable domain GAGVSQSPSNKVTEKGKDVELRCDPISGHTALYWYRQSLGQGLEFLIYFQGNSAPDKSGLPSDRFSAERTGGSVSTLTIQRTQQEDSAVYLCASSFRGWVDSPLHFGNGTRLTVT.

V usage is TRBV18 and J usage is TRBJ1-1, with 7 nucleotides matching TRBD1. This CDR3 spans 14 amino acids. Germline values: CDR1 KGHSH, CDR2 LQKENI. Trimming at V came to 3 bases and at J to 2 bases, leaving 3 bases not matched to a gene. CDR3 loop: CASSPWTGNTEAFF. CDR3 nucleotide sequence: TGTGCCAGCTCACCGTGGACAGGCAACACTGAAGCTTTCTTT.

The CDR3: CASSRGQQWGETQYF. For the CDR3, the DNA is TGTGCCAGCTCCCGCGGACAGCAATGGGGAGAGACCCAGTACTTC. This chain connects TRBV18 to TRBJ2-5; the D gene is possibly TRBD1 (6 bases). The CDR3 runs 15 residues. Germline V lookup: CDR1 KGHSH, CDR2 LQKENI. The germline V and J ends were trimmed by 6 bases and 4 bases, with 18 bases remaining between them. Combining the CDR3 with reference TRBV18 and TRBJ2-5 gives the whole variable domain NAGVMQNPRHLVRRRGQEARLRCSPMKGHSHVYWYRQLPEEGLKFMVYLQKENIIDESGMPKERFSAEFPKEGPSILRIQQVVRGDSAAYFCASSRGQQWGETQYFGPGTRLLVL.

The chain uses TRBV2 and TRBJ1-5, with TRBD1 matching 8 bases. Germline lookup yields CDR1 SNHLY and CDR2 FYNNEI. The CDR3 contains 13 residues. Germline trimming cut 11 bases from V and 1 base from J; bases unmatched to any gene: 4. Written as DNA, the CDR3 is TGTGCCGGGGGACAGGTGAGCAATCAGCCCCAGCATTTT. Amino acids: CAGGQVSNQPQHF.

The chain is built from TRBV5-4 and TRBJ2-1; the match to TRBD1 covers 9 bases. This CDR3 is built from 15 residues. Trimming took 4 bases from V and 6 from J; bases not matched to a gene: 8. CDR1 SGHNT and CDR2 YYREEE come from the germline V gene (reference sequence). The CDR3 region is CASSLPGTGSNEQFF. In DNA form, the CDR3 reads TGTGCCAGCAGCCTTCCCGGGACAGGGTCCAATGAGCAGTTCTTC.

CDR3 protein: CASSRSGETEAFF. In DNA, the CDR3 is TGTGCCAGCAGCCGTTCGGGGGAAACTGAAGCTTTCTTT. This chain connects TRBV5-8 to TRBJ1-1; D perhaps matches TRBD1 (5 bases). The ends were cut back, 4 bases at V and 5 bases at J, with 12 bases in the middle. This CDR3 has 13 residues. CDR1 is SGHTS and CDR2 is YDEGEE in the germline V gene.

The chain recombines TRBV9 with TRBJ1-5; no definite D call. V was cut by 0 bases and J by 8 bases, with 9 bases left in between. Germline V CDR1 and CDR2: SGDLS, YYNGEE. The CDR3 length is 13 residues. The CDR3 nucleotides are TGTGCCAGCAGCGTAGGGCCTTCGAAGCCCCAGCATTTT. This translates into CASSVGPSKPQHF.

This clone appeared a single time. The chain joins TRBV19 to TRBJ1-5, with D unresolved. Trimming pared 3 bases from V and 2 bases from J, leaving 11 bases between. The CDR3 loop spans 15 amino acids. The germline V gene encodes CDR1 LNHDA and CDR2 SQIVND (reference sequence). DNA of the CDR3: TGTGCCAGTAGTATGGACGGACTACGCAATCAGCCCCAGCATTTT. Translating gives CASSMDGLRNQPQHF. Full variable domain (outside the CDR3, taken from reference TRBV19 and TRBJ1-5): DGGITQSPKYLFRKEGQNVTLSCEQNLNHDAMYWYRQDPGQGLRLIYYSQIVNDFQKGDIAEGYSVSREKKESFPLTVTSAQKNPTAFYLCASSMDGLRNQPQHFGDGTRLSIL.

The chain carries TRBV10-2 and TRBJ2-3; 8 nucleotides match TRBD2. V lost 6 bases, J lost 6 bases, and 8 bases stayed unmatched. CDR1 is WSHSY, CDR2 SAAADI, per germline. The CDR3 extends over 14 amino acids. CDR3 sequence: CASRRAGDRDTQYF. Written as DNA, the CDR3 is TGCGCCAGCAGGCGAGCGGGAGATAGGGATACGCAGTATTTT.

In this sample, this clone turned up once. CDR3 DNA sequence: TGTGCCAGCAGTTTCGACAGGGAACTTGGAAACACCATATATTTT. This encodes CASSFDRELGNTIYF. V is TRBV6-5 and J is TRBJ1-3, with 7 bases lining up with TRBD1. Germline lookup yields CDR1 MNHEY and CDR2 SVGAGI. CDR3 length equals 15 residues. V gave up 4 bases and J gave up 3 bases; unmatched junction bases: 6.

The chain uses TRBV9 and TRBJ2-1; 11 nucleotides line up with TRBD2. The CDR3 totals 17 residues. Germline CDR1 and CDR2: SGDLS and YYNGEE. With V trimmed by 0 bases and J by 4 bases, 6 bases remained unmatched. This CDR3 reads CASSVDAGTSGYNEQFF. The CDR3 DNA reads as TGTGCCAGCAGCGTAGACGCCGGGACTAGCGGTTACAATGAGCAGTTCTTC.

The chain couples TRBV13 to TRBJ1-1; a possible D gene is TRBD1 (5 bases). Germline CDR1 reads PRHDT; CDR2 reads FYEKMQ (reference sequence). Trimming shortened V by 5 bases and J by 11 bases, and 12 bases separated the two germline ends. The CDR3 extends over 11 amino acids. The CDR3, as DNA: TGTGCCAGCAGCCGGGCAGGGAATGCTTTCTTT. Protein: CASSRAGNAFF.

The chain carries TRBV28 and TRBJ1-1, with D hard to call. CDR3 length: 12 amino acids. V gave up 6 bases and J gave up 1 base, with 6 bases separating them. Germline CDR1 and CDR2: MDHEN and SYDVKM. In nucleotides, the CDR3 is TGTGCCAGCAGCTTCAGGAACACTGAAGCTTTCTTT. Its translation is CASSFRNTEAFF.